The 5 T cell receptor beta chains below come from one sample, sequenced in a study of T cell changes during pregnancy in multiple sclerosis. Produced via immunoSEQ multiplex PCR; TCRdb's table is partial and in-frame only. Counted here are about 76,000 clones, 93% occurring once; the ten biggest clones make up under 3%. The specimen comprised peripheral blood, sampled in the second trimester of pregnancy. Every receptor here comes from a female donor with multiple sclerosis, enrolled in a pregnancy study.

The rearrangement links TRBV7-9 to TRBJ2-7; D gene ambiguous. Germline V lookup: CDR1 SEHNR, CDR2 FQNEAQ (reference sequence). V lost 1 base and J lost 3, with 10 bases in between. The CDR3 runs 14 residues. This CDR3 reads CASSLEEVGYEQYF. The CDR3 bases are TGTGCCAGCAGCTTAGAAGAGGTTGGCTACGAGCAGTACTTC.

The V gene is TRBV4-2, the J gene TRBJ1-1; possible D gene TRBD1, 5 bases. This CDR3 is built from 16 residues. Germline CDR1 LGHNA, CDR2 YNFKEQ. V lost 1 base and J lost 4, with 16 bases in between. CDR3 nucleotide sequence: TGTGCCAGCAGCCAAGTTGGGCAGGGCGGAATCACTGAAGCTTTCTTT. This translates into CASSQVGQGGITEAFF.

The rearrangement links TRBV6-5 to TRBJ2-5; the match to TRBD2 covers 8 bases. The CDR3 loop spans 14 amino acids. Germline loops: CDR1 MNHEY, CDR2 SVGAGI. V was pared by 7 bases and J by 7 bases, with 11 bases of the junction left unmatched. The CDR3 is CASNDGGLAGTQYF. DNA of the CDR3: TGTGCCAGCAACGACGGGGGTCTAGCGGGGACCCAGTACTTC.

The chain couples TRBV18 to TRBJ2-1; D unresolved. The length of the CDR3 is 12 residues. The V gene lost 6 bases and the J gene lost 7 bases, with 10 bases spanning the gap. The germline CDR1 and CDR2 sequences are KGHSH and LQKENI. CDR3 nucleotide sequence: TGTGCCAGCTCGTACTACGGGAATGAGCAGTTCTTC. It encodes CASSYYGNEQFF.

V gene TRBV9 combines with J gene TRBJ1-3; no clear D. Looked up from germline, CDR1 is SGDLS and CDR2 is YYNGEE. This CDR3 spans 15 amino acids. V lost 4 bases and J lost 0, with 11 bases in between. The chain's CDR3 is CASSPSAVSGNTIYF. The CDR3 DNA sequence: TGTGCCAGCAGCCCTAGCGCAGTCTCTGGAAACACCATATATTTT.